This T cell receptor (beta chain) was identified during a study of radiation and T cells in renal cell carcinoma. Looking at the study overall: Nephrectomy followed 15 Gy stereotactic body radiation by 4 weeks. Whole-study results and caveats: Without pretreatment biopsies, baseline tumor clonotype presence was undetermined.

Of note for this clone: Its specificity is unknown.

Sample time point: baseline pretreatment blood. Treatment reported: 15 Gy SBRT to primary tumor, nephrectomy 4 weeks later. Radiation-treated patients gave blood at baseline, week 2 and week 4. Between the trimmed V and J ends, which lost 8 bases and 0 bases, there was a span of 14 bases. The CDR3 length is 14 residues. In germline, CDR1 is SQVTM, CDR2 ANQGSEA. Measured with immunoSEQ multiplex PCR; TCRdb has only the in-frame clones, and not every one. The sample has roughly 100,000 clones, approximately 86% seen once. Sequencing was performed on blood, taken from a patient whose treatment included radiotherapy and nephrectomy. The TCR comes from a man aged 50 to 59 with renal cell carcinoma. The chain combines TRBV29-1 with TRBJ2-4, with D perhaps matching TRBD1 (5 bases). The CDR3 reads CSSVRTIAKNIQYF. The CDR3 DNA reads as TGCAGCTCTGTAAGGACAATAGCCAAAAACATTCAGTACTTC.